The clone carrying this TCR beta chain was observed a few times. V was clipped by 10 bases and J by 0 bases, with 10 bases between them. This CDR3 is 13 amino acids long. Per germline, CDR1 LNHDA and CDR2 SQIVND (reference sequence). Assay used: immunoSEQ multiplex PCR; TCRdb lists only in-frame clones, some missing. The sample has 70,000 to 100,000 clones, roughly 91% seen once. These data belong to a study of control samples from healthy donors and cancer patients. The clonotype was recovered from a man aged 45 to 65 in good health. The chain recombines TRBV19 with TRBJ1-5; D is possibly TRBD1 (5 bases). The specimen sequenced was blood. This CDR3 is CATRDGSNQPQHF. CDR3 DNA sequence: TGTGCCACCAGGGACGGTAGCAATCAGCCCCAGCATTTT.